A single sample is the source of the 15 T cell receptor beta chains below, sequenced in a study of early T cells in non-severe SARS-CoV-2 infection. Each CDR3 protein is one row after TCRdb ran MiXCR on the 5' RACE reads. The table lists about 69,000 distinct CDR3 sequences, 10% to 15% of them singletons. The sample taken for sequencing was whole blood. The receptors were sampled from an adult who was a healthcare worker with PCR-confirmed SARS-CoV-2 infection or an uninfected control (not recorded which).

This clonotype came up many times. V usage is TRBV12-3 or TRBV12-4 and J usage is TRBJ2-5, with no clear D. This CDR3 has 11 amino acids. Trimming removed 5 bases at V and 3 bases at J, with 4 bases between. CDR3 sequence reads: CASSPEETQYF. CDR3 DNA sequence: TGTGCCAGCAGTCCCGAAGAGACCCAGTACTTC.

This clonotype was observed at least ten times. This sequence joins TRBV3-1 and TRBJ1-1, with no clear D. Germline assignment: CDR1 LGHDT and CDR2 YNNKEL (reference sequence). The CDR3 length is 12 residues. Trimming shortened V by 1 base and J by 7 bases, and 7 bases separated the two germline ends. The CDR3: CASSQGQGEAFF. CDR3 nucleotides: TGTGCCAGCAGCCAAGGCCAAGGTGAAGCTTTCTTT.

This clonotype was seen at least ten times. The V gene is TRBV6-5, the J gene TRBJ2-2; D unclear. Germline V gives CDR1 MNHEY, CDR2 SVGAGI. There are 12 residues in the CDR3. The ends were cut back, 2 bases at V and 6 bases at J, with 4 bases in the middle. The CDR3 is CASSYGAGELFF. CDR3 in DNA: TGTGCCAGCAGTTACGGGGCCGGGGAGCTGTTTTTT.

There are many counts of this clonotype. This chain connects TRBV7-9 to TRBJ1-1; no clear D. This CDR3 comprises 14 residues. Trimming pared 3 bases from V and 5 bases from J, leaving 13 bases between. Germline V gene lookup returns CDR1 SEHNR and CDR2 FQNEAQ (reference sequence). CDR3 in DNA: TGTGCCAGCAGCTTCGCCCCGGGGAGGACTGAAGCTTTCTTT. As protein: CASSFAPGRTEAFF. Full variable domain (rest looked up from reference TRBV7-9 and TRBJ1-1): DTGVSQNPRHKITKRGQNVTFRCDPISEHNRLYWYRQTLGQGPEFLTYFQNEAQLEKSRLLSDRFSAERPKGSFSTLEIQRTEQGDSAMYLCASSFAPGRTEAFFGQGTRLTVV.

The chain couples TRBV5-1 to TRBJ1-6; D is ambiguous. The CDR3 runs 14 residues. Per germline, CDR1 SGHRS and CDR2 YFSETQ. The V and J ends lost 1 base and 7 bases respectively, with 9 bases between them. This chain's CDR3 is CASSLPNANSPLHF. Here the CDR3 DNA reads TGCGCCAGCAGCTTGCCAAACGCCAATTCACCCCTCCACTTT.

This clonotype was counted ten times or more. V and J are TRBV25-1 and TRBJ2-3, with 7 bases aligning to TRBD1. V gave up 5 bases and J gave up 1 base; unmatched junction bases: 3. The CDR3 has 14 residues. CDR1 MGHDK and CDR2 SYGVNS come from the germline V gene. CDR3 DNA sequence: TGTGCCAGCAGTAGACAGGGCCGCACAGATACGCAGTATTTT. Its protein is CASSRQGRTDTQYF.

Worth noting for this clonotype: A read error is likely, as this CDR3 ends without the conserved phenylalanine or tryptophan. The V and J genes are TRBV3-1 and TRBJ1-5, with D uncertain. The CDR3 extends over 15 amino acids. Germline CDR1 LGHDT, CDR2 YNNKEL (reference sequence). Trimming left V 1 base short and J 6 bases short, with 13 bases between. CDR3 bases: TGTGCCAGCAGCCAAGTGGCGGGAGAAAGTCAGCCCCAGCATCTT. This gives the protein CASSQVAGESQPQHL.

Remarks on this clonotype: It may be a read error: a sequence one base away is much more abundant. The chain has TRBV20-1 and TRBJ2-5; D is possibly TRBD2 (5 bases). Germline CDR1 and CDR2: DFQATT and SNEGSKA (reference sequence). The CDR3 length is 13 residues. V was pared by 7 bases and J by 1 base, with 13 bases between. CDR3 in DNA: TGCAGTGGTAGCGAAGGGCGCCAAGAGACCCAGTACTTC. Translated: CSGSEGRQETQYF.

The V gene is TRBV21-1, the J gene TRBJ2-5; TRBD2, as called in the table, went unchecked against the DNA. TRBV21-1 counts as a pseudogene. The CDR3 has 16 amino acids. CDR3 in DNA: TGTGCCAGCAGCCCTCGCGGGACTAGCGGGAGTGAGACCCAGTACTTC. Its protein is CASSPRGTSGSETQYF.

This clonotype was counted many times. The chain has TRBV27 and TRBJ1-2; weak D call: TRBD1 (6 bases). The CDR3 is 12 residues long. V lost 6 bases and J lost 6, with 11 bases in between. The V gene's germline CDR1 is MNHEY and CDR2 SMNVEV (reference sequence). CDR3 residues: CASRRGTHGYTF. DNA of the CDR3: TGTGCCAGCAGAAGGGGGACGCATGGCTACACCTTC.

The CDR3 loop reads CASRVDPSSYNEQFF. The CDR3, as DNA: TGTGCCAGCAGAGTCGACCCGAGCTCCTACAATGAGCAGTTCTTC. The rearrangement links TRBV28 to TRBJ2-1; D gene unclear. V shed 6 bases and J shed 0 bases, with 12 bases lying between them. The CDR3 runs to 15 residues. CDR1 and CDR2 (germline): MDHEN, SYDVKM.

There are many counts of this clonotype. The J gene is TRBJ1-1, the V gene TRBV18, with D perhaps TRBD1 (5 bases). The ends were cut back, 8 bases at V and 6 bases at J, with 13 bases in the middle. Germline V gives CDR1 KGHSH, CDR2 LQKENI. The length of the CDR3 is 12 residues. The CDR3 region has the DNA TGTGCCAGCATAGGGGATGGGGCTGAAGCTTTCTTT. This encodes CASIGDGAEAFF.

The CDR3 spells CATLAGLADTQYF. CDR3 sequence (DNA): TGTGCCACGTTAGCGGGGTTGGCAGATACGCAGTATTTT. The genes are TRBV10-3 and TRBJ2-3, with 8 bases that match TRBD2. The J segment lost 4 bases and the V segment lost 10 bases, leaving 7 bases of the junction unmatched. The CDR3 loop spans 13 amino acids. CDR1 is ENHRY and CDR2 is SYGVKD in the germline V gene.

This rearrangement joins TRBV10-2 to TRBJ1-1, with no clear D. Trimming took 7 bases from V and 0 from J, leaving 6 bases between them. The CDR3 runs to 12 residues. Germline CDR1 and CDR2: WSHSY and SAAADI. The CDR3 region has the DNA TGCGCCAGCAACGCAGTGAACACTGAAGCTTTCTTT. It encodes CASNAVNTEAFF.

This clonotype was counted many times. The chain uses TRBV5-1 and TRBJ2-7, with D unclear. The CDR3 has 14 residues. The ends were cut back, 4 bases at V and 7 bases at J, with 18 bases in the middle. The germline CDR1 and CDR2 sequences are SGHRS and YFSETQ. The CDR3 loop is CASSTEQSSREQYF. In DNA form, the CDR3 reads TGCGCCAGCAGCACCGAACAGAGTTCGAGGGAGCAGTACTTC.